This TCR beta chain was recovered during a study of T cell responses to AZD1222 COVID-19 vaccine. Study-level results: Every sample of the repertoires postdated the peak T cell response.

Generated by immunoSEQ multiplex PCR, the TCRdb table keeps only in-frame clones and is missing some. The sample lists approximately 200,000 clones, less than 95% occurring once. The germline gives CDR1 MNHEY, CDR2 SMNVEV (reference sequence). Between the trimmed V and J ends, which lost 2 bases and 7 bases, there was a span of 0 bases. This CDR3 has 10 residues. In the case of this clone: Its antigen is not known.

The TCR was taken from an adult who received the MenACWY meningococcal vaccine as a control. The material sequenced was peripheral blood, taken 28 days after the second dose of the MenACWY control vaccine. The chain couples TRBV27 to TRBJ2-4; no reliable D call. The CDR3, as DNA: TGTGCCAGCAGTTTAAACATTCAGTACTTC. It is translated as CASSLNIQYF.